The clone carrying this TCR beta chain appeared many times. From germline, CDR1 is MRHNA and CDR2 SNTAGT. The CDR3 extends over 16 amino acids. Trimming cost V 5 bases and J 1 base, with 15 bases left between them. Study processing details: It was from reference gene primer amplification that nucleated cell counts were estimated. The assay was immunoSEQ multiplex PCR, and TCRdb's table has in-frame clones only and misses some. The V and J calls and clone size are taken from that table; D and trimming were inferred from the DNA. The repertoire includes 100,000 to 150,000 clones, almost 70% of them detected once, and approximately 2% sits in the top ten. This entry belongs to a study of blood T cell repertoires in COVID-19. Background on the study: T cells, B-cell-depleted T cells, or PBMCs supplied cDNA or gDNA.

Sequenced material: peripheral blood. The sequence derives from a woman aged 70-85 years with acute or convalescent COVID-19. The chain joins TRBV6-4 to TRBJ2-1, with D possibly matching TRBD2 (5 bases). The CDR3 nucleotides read TGTGCCAGCAGTCCCACCGGGGAACTTTCCTACAATGAGCAGTTCTTC. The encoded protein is CASSPTGELSYNEQFF.